This T cell receptor (beta chain) is drawn from a study of human T cells and chemical hapten exposure. Unique molecular identifiers were attached to individual cDNA molecules within the library. TCRdb passed the RACE reads through MiXCR, listing each CDR3 protein once. The table lists over 100,000 distinct CDR3 sequences, less than 10% of them singletons. Time point defined: patch test 2, 6 weeks after DPC sensitization. The treatment is: therapeutic diphenylcyclopropenone sensitization with weekly scalp DPC. Alopecia patients between 18 and 70 years old and suitable for DPC were used as donors. In this sample, this clonotype turned up a few times. The V end lost 2 bases, the J end lost 0 bases, and 17 bases lay between the germline ends. This CDR3 comprises 17 residues. Germline V CDR1 and CDR2: MNHEY, SVGAGI.

The material was whole blood, obtained in connection with sensitization to the hapten diphenylcyclopropenone (DPC). The V and J genes are TRBV6-5 and TRBJ2-7; no firm D call. The TCR comes from a woman in her forties with alopecia areata. Some clones in this sample may be carry-over from other donors' samples. CDR3 protein: CASSYVPQDRSSYEQYF. CDR3 sequence (DNA): TGTGCCAGCAGTTACGTCCCCCAGGATCGTAGCTCCTACGAGCAGTACTTC.